This entry is about one T cell receptor (beta chain). This clonotype has just a few counts. Its antigen is not yet known. No base-level quality is on record; no much larger clone is a single base apart. The sample is drawn from a study of T cells after yellow fever vaccination (dated by TCRdb to between 2018 and 2021). Describing the broader study: Libraries from fractions with low cell numbers were prepared with the SMART-Seq v4 Ultra Low Input RNA kit. To follow T-cell clones before and after both primary and booster YFV17D yellow fever vaccination, bulk TCR alpha and beta repertoires underwent longitudinal sequencing. Two healthy male donors made up the cohort, one aged 18 to 30 years and the other aged 30 to 40 years. Blood was drawn at multiple timepoints before and after primary and secondary immunization, with bulk PBMC replicates and cell subsets isolated.

TCR cDNA was made using 5'RACE template switching, a step that added a universal primer site and unique molecular identifiers. cDNA synthesis was primed from both the TCR alpha and TCR beta constant segments. Library amplification used two PCR steps, and the second PCR step added sample barcodes and sequencing adapters. Sequencing of the libraries was done on either Illumina HiSeq 2500 (2x100 bp) or NovaSeq (2x150 bp). The study's own analysis went as follows. Demultiplexing of reads and collapsing into UMI consensus sequences were performed with MIGEC, and V(D)J alignment was carried out with MiXCR. Vaccine-responding clonotypes were defined with edgeR using replicate PBMC samples, requiring FDR below 0.01 and a log2 fold change above 5 up to day 15. Each bulk clonotype was labeled CD4 or CD8 based on which sequenced repertoire, CD4 or CD8, contained the clonotype at higher abundance. TCRdb redid the processing of the public reads, applying fastp at Q25 and MiXCR, and retained in-frame beta chains. Entries are consolidated by CDR3 protein sequence, retaining the most common genes and DNA. The V and J calls were determined by TCRdb, not by the authors. Counted in this sample were around 530,000 distinct CDR3 sequences; about a sixth of them appeared once. 17% of the sample lies in the top ten.

Sample treatment or condition, as interpreted from the label and publication: live attenuated yellow fever vaccine strain. At each blood-draw timepoint, two biological replicates of bulk PBMCs were obtained. PBMCs were isolated from peripheral blood using a standard Ficoll-Paque protocol. RNA was extracted with TriZol from bulk PBMCs, CD4 and CD8 fractions, and dextramer-positive and dextramer-negative fractions. The CDR3 numbers 15 residues from cysteine through phenylalanine. Only CDR3 DNA remains: 45 bases, in frame from the first base. CDR1 and CDR2, looked up from the germline V gene, are MNHEY and SVGEGT. The junction carries 12 bases between V and J, which are trimmed by 2 bases and 5 bases respectively. Study-wide conclusions, independent of this receptor: After the booster, most clones that had expanded after primary vaccination were detected again (over 95% of CD4 and 88% of CD8), suggesting broad maintenance of memory. Because the study included only a couple of donors, the extent to which the findings can be generalized is limited. FACS-sorted repertoires could contain abundant contaminating clonotypes from the bulk population, so computational filtering was required. Compared with the primary T-cell response, the secondary T-cell response was weaker but faster, peaking on day 5 rather than day 15. A small fraction of clonotypes showed up in both the CD4 and CD8 compartments, probably as a result of convergent recombination.

Recombination joined TRBV6-2 or TRBV6-3 with TRBJ2-2; the D gene is perhaps TRBD2, from 7 matching bases. This sequence was found in a man between 18 and 29 years old who received the YFV17D yellow fever vaccine. The sample in question was PBMCs, obtained more than 4 days after the first yellow fever vaccination. The CDR3 region: CASSYGGGRTGELFF. Here is the DNA: TGTGCCAGCAGTTACGGCGGGGGCCGAACCGGGGAGCTGTTTTTT.